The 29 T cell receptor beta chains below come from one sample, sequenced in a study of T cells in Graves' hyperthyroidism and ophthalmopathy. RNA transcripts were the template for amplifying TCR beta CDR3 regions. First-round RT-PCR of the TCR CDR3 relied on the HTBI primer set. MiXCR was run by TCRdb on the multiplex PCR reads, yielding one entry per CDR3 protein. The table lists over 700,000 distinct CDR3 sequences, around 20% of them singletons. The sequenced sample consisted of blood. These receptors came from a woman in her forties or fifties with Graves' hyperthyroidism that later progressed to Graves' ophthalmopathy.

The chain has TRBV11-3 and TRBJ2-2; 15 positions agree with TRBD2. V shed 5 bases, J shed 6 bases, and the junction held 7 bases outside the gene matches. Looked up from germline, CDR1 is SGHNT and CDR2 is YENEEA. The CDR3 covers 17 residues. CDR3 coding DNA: TGTGCCAGCAGCGCCCAAAGGACTAGCGGGGGGGCCGGGGAGCTGTTTTTT. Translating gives CASSAQRTSGGAGELFF.

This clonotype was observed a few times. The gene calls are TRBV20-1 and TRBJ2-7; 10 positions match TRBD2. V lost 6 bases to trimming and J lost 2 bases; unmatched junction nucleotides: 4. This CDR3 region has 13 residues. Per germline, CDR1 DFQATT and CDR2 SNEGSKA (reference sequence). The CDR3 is CSAKGTSAYEQYF. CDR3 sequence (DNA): TGCAGTGCCAAGGGGACTAGCGCCTACGAGCAGTACTTC.

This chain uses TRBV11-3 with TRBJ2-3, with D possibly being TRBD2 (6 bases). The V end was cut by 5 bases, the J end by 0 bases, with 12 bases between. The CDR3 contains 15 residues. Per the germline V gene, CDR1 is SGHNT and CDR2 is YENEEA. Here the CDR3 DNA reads TGTGCCAGCAGCCCAGGGACTTCGAGCACAGATACGCAGTATTTT. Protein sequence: CASSPGTSSTDTQYF.

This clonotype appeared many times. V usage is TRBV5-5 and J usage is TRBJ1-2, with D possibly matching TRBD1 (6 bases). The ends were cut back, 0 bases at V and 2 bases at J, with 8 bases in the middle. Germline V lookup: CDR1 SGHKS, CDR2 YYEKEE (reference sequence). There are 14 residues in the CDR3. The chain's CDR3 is CASSLVRGNYGYTF. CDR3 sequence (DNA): TGTGCCAGCAGCTTGGTCAGGGGCAACTATGGCTACACCTTC. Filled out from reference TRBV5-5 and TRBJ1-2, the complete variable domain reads DAGVTQSPTHLIKTRGQQVTLRCSPISGHKSVSWYQQVLGQGPQFIFQYYEKEERGRGNFPDRFSARQFPNYSSELNVNALLLGDSALYLCASSLVRGNYGYTFGSGTRLTVV.

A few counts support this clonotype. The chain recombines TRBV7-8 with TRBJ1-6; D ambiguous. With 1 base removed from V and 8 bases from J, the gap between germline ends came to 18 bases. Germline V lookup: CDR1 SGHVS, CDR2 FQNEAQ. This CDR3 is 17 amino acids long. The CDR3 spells CASSLGYLINEDSPLHF. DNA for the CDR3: TGTGCCAGCAGCTTAGGCTATCTCATTAACGAGGATTCACCCCTCCACTTT.

CDR3 amino acids: CASSLGTGQGQPQHF. CDR3 sequence (DNA): TGTGCCAGTAGTCTCGGGACAGGGCAGGGTCAGCCCCAGCATTTT. The chain combines TRBV19 with TRBJ1-5; 9 bases match TRBD1. The germline CDR1 and CDR2 sequences are LNHDA and SQIVND (reference sequence). The V gene end was trimmed by 5 bases and the J gene end by 6 bases; junction bases not matched to a gene: 8. CDR3 length: 15 amino acids.

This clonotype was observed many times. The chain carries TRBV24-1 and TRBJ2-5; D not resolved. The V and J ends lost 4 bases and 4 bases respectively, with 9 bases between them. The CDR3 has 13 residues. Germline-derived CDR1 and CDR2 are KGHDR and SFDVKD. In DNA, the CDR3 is TGTGCCACCAGTGACAGTTTCCGAGAGACCCAGTACTTC. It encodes CATSDSFRETQYF.

This CDR3 reads CASSPQGVSGNTIYF. CDR3 sequence (DNA): TGTGCCAGCTCACCTCAAGGAGTTTCTGGAAACACCATATATTTT. V usage is TRBV18 and J usage is TRBJ1-3; D gene uncertain. V shed 3 bases and J shed 1 base, with 10 bases lying between them. This CDR3 contains 15 residues. Germline V gene sequence: CDR1 KGHSH, CDR2 LQKENI.

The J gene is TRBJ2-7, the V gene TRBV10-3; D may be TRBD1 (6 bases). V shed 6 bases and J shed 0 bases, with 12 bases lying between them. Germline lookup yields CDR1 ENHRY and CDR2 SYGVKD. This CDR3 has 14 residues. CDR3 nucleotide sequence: TGTGCCATCAGGAACAGGGAAACCTCCTACGAGCAGTACTTC. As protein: CAIRNRETSYEQYF.

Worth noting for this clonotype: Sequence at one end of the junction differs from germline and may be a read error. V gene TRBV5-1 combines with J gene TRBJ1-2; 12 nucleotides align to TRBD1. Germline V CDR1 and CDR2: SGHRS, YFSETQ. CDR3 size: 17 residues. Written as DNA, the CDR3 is TGCGCCAGCAGCCCTGGCCGGGACAGGGGGCGAGACTATGGCTACATCTTC. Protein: CASSPGRDRGRDYGYIF.

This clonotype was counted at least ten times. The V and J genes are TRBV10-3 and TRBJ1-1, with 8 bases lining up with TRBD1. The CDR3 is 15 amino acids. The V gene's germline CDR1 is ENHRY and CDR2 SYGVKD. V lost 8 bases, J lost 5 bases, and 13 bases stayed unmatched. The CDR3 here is CAIGGSTGGSTEAFF. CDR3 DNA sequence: TGTGCCATCGGGGGAAGTACAGGGGGAAGTACTGAAGCTTTCTTT.

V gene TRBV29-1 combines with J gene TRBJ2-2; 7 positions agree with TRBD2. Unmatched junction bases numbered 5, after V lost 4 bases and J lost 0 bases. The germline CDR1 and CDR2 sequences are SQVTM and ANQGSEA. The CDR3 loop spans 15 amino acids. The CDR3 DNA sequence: TGCAGCGTTGGCCTAGCGGAGTCGAACACCGGGGAGCTGTTTTTT. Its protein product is CSVGLAESNTGELFF.

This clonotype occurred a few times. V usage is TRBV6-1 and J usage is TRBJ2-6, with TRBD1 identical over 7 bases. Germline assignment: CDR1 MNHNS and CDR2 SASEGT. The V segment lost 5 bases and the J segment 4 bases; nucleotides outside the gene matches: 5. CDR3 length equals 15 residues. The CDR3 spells CASSPQGEGANVLTF. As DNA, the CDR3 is TGTGCCAGCAGTCCTCAGGGGGAAGGGGCCAACGTCCTGACTTTC.

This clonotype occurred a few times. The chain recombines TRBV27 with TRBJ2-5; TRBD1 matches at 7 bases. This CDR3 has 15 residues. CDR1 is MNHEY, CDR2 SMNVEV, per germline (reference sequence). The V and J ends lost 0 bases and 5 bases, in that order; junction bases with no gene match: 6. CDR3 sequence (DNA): TGTGCCAGCAGTTTATCGGTAGGGGGCCGGGAGACCCAGTACTTC. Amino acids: CASSLSVGGRETQYF.

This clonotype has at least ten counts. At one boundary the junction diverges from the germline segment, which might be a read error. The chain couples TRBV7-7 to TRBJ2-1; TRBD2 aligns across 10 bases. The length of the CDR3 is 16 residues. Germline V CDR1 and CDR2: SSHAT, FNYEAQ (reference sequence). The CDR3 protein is CASSLGGLAVPGEQFF. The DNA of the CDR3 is TGTGCTAGCAGCTTAGGCGGACTAGCGGTCCCCGGCGAGCAGTTCTTC.

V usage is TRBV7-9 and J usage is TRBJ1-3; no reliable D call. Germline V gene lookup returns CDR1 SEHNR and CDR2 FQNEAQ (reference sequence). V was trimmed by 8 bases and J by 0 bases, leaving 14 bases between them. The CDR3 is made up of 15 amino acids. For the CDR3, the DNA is TGTGCCAGCGGCCCTCCAGAAGCCTCTGGAAACACCATATATTTT. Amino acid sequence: CASGPPEASGNTIYF.

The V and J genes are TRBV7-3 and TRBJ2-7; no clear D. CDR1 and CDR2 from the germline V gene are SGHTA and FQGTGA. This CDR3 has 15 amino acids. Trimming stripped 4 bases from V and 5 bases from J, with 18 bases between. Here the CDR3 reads CASSSPSRMGNEQYF. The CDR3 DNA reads TGTGCCAGCAGCTCCCCCTCTAGGATGGGAAACGAGCAGTACTTC.

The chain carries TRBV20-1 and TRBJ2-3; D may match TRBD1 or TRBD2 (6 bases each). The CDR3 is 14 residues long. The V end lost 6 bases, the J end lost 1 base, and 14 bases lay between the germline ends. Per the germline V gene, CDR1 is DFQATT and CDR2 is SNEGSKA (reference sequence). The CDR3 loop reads CSADSGAGTDTQYF. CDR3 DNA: TGCAGTGCCGACTCGGGGGCCGGCACAGATACGCAGTATTTT.

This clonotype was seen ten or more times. The CDR3 bases are TGTGCCAGCAGGAAAGGATCGGGGGGCCCGTCCTACAATGAGCAGTTCTTC. This codes for CASRKGSGGPSYNEQFF. The chain joins TRBV6-2 or TRBV6-3 to TRBJ2-1, with D tentatively TRBD2 (7 bases). Germline assignment: CDR1 MNHEY and CDR2 SVGEGT. The CDR3 has 17 residues. V was clipped by 6 bases and J by 1 base, with 19 bases between them.

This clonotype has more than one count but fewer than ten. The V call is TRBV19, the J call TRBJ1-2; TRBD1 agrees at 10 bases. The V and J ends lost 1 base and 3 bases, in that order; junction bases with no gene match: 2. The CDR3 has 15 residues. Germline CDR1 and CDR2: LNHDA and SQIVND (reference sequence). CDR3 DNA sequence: TGTGCCAGTAGTATAGCTGGGACAGGGGACTATGGCTACACCTTC. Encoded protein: CASSIAGTGDYGYTF.

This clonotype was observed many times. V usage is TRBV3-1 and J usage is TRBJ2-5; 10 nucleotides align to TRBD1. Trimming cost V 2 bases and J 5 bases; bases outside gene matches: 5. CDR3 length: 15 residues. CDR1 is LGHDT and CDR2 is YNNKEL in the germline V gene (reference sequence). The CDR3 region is CASSQTPDRGETQYF. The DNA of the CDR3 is TGTGCCAGCAGCCAAACGCCGGACAGGGGGGAGACCCAGTACTTC.

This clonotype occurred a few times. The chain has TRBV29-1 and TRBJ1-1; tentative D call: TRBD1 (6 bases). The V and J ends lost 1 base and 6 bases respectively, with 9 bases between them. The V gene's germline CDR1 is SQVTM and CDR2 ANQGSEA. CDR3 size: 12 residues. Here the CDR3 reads CSVEARGAEAFF. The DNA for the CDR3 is TGCAGCGTTGAAGCCAGGGGAGCTGAAGCTTTCTTT.

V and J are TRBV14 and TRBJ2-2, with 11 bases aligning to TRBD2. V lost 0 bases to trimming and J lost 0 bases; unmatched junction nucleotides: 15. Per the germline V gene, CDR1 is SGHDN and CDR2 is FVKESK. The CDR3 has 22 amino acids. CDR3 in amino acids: CASSQEGLAGGQVSANTGELFF. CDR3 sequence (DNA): TGTGCCAGCAGCCAAGAAGGGCTAGCGGGGGGCCAGGTCTCCGCGAACACCGGGGAGCTGTTTTTT.

CDR3 DNA sequence: TGTGCCAGTCCCATCCCCGTAGCCGACAGGAGCTCCTATAATTCACCCCTCCACTTT. Its protein product is CASPIPVADRSSYNSPLHF. The chain joins TRBV19 to TRBJ1-6; possible D gene TRBD1, 6 bases. Trimming pared 8 bases from V and 0 bases from J, leaving 23 bases between. The V gene's germline CDR1 is LNHDA and CDR2 SQIVND (reference sequence). This CDR3 is built from 19 residues.

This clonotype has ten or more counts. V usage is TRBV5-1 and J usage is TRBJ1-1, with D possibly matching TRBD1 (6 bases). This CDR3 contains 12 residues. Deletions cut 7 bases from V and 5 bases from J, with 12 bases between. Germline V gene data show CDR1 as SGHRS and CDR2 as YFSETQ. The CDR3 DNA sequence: TGCGCCAGCTCCACAGGGATTACTGAAGCTTTCTTT. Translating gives CASSTGITEAFF.

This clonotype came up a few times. The chain's CDR3 is CASSLVTGTAGELFF. The CDR3 bases are TGTGCCAGCAGCTTGGTAACAGGGACCGCCGGGGAGCTGTTTTTT. The J gene is TRBJ2-2, the V gene TRBV5-4, with D maybe TRBD1 (6 bases). V lost 0 bases to trimming and J lost 6 bases, with 12 bases between them. CDR3 size: 15 residues. Germline lookup yields CDR1 SGHNT and CDR2 YYREEE (reference sequence).

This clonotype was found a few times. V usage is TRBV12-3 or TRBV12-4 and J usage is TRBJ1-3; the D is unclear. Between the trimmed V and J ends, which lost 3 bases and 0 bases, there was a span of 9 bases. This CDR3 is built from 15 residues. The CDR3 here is CASSLLAISGNTIYF. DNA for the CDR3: TGTGCCAGCAGTTTGCTGGCGATCTCTGGAAACACCATATATTTT.

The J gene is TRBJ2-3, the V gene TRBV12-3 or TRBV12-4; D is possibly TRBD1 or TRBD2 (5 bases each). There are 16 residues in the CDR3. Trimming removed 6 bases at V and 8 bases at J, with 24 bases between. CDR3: CASSLAGALDPGTQYF. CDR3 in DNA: TGTGCCAGCAGCCTGGCCGGGGCCTTAGATCCAGGTACGCAGTATTTT.

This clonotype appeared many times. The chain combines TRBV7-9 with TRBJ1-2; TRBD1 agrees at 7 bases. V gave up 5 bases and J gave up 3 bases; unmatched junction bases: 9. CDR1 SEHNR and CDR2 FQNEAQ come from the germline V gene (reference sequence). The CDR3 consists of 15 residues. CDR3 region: CASSLRGQYHYGYTF. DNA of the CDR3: TGTGCCAGCAGCCTAAGGGGACAGTACCACTATGGCTACACCTTC.